The clone carrying this T cell receptor (beta chain) was observed a handful of times. As yet, its antigen is unknown. This sample was taken from a study of early T cells in non-severe SARS-CoV-2 infection. Study context: Sequencing used unsorted whole-blood bulk RNA, so chains lack pairing. Findings of the study overall: Matching against VDJdb likely underestimated virus-specific expansions, favoring anti-spike CD8.

This CDR3 has 11 residues. Trimming removed 6 bases from V and 3 bases from J, with 3 bases in between. CDR1 MNHEY and CDR2 SMNVEV come from the germline V gene (reference sequence). Researchers attached unique molecular identifiers to individual cDNA molecules. MiXCR, run by TCRdb on the 5' RACE reads, gives a single entry per CDR3 protein. The profile shows about 100,000 distinct CDR3 sequences, about an eighth of them singletons. This clonotype originated in an adult who was a healthcare worker with PCR-confirmed SARS-CoV-2 infection or an uninfected control (not recorded which). V and J are TRBV27 and TRBJ1-3; no clear D gene. What was sequenced was whole blood. As DNA, the CDR3 is TGTGCCAGCAGATTTGGAAACACCATATATTTT. As protein: CASRFGNTIYF.